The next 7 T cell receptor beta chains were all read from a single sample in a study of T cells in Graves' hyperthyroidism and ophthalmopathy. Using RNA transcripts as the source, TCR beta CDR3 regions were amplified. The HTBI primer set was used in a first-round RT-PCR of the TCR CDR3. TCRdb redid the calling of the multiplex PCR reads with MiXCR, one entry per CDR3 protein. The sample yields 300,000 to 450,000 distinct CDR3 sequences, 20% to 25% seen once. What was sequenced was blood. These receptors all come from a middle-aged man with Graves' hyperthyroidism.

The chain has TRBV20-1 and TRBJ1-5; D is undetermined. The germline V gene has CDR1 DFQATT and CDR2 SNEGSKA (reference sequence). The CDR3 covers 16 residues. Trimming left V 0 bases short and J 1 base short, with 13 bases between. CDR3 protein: CSARDAAAGSNQPQHF. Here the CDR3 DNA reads TGCAGTGCTAGAGATGCGGCGGCGGGGAGCAATCAGCCCCAGCATTTT.

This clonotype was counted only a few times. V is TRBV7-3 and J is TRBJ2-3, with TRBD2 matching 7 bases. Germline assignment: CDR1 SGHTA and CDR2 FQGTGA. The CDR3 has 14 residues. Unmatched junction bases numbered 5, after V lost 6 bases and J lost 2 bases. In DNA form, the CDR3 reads TGTGCCAGCAGGAGGCTAGCGGTCACAGATACGCAGTATTTT. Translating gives CASRRLAVTDTQYF.

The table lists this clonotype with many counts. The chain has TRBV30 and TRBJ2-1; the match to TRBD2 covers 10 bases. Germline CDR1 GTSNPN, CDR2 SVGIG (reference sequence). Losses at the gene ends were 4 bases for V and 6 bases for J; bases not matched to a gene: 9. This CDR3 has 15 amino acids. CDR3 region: CAWNKASGSRNEQFF. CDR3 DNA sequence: TGTGCCTGGAATAAGGCTAGCGGGAGCCGCAATGAGCAGTTCTTC. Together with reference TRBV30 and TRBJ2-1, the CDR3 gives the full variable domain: SQTIHQWPATLVQPVGSPLSLECTVEGTSNPNLYWYRQAAGRGLQLLFYSVGIGQISSEVPQNLSASRPQDRQFILSSKKLLLSDSGFYLCAWNKASGSRNEQFFGPGTRLTVL.

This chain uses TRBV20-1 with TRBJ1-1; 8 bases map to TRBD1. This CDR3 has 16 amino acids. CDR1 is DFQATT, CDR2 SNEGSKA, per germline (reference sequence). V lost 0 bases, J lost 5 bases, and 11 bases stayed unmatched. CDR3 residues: CSARDSTGGERTEAFF. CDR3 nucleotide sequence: TGCAGTGCTAGAGATAGTACAGGGGGGGAGCGGACTGAAGCTTTCTTT.

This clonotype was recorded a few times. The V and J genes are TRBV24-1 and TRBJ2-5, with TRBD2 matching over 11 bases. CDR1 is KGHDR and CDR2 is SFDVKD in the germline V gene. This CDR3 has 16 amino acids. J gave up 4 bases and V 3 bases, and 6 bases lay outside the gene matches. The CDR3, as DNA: TGTGCCACCAGTGATCGGGCCGGACTAGCGGGAGAGACCCAGTACTTC. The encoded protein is CATSDRAGLAGETQYF.

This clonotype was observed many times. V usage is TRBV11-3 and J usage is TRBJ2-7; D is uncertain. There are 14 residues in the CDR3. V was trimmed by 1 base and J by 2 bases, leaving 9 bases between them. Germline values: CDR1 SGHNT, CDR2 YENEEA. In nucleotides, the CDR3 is TGTGCCAGCAGCTTAGTGAACGGAGCCTACGAGCAGTACTTC. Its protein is CASSLVNGAYEQYF.

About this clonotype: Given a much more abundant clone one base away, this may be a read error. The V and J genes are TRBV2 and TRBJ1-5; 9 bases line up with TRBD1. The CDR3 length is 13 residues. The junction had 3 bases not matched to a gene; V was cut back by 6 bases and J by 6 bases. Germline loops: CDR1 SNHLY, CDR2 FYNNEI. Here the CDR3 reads CASSGQGRQPQHF. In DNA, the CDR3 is TGTGCCAGCAGCGGACAGGGGCGTCAGCCCCAGCATTTT.